The text below deals with one T cell receptor beta chain. Its antigen specificity is not known. No qualities accompany the bases; no much larger clone lies one base away. Library preparation was by RACE. Sequencing was performed on a NextSeq 500. During library preparation, unique molecular identifiers were attached to individual cDNA molecules so that TCRs could be counted quantitatively and reproducibly. The authors processed their data as follows. Samples had a median of roughly 91,000 TCRs, with a range from about 23,224 to 750,000. V, J and CDR3 annotation of the TCR reads was performed with the Decombinator software suite. To make PS versus PT1 abundance plots, every sample was subsampled to the same number of TCRs (28,000). TCRs were defined as expanded if absent before sensitization and observed at least eight times at the 2-week time point. Clones were called with MiXCR by TCRdb after fastp trimmed the public reads at Q25, and only in-frame beta chains were retained. One record per CDR3 amino acid sequence lists the most common genes and DNA. Here the V and J calls rest on TCRdb's processing, not on the authors' analysis. The sample table lists roughly 75,000 distinct CDR3 sequences, 8.5% to 10% of them with a count of one. The ten largest clones capture 1.7% of the sample.

There are 12 amino acids in the CDR3, from cysteine to phenylalanine inclusive. Of the read, only the CDR3 DNA is kept; its 36 bases are in frame from base 1. V loses 5 bases, J loses 6 bases, and the germline ends lie 9 bases apart. These data come from a study of human T cells and chemical hapten exposure (dated by TCRdb to the early 2020s). About the investigation overall: Libraries were combined into a pool for sequencing, and differences in TCR yield between samples came mainly from small differences in library volumes within the pool. From each blood RNA sample, both TCR alpha and TCR beta chains were sequenced. In alopecia patients, the study followed how the peripheral blood TCR repertoire changed in vivo over primary and secondary sensitization to diphenylcyclopropenone (DPC), a hapten. Overall study outcomes, separate from this receptor: DPC sensitization did not change how many TCRs were above 1 in 1000 frequency, and no evidence was found of alterations in global repertoire structure. Repeated subsampling changed both the strength of the expansion versus patch-test correlation and the threshold at which the correlation became significant.

What the time point label conveys for this sample: healthy volunteer bleed at 6 weeks. Total RNA was isolated from unfractionated whole blood collected in Tempus Blood RNA tubes. As TCR sequencing controls, about 5 healthy volunteers were used, with blood taken at day 0, 2 weeks and 6 weeks. The sequenced material came from whole blood. This receptor chain uses TRBV12-3 or TRBV12-4 and TRBJ2-3; no D gene call is confident. The receptor's source is a female donor in good health. Some clones in this sample may be carry-over from other donors' samples. The CDR3 protein: CASSATRDTQYF. The DNA is TGTGCCAGCAGTGCAACCCGGGATACGCAGTATTTT.